The sequence of this TCR beta chain was determined in a study of T-cell memory formation after mild COVID-19. Amplification by 5'RACE using constant-segment primers produced TCR alpha and TCR beta cDNA libraries that carried sample barcodes and UMIs. TCRdb re-called the 5' RACE reads through MiXCR, storing one row per CDR3 protein. The repertoire consists of approximately 390,000 distinct CDR3 sequences, with 15% to 20% occurring once and the leading ten covering roughly 21%. The CDR3 loop spans 14 amino acids. V lost 0 bases to trimming and J lost 7 bases, with 12 bases between them. The table lists this clonotype with many counts.

Sequencing was done on a sample of PBMCs or a T cell subset sorted from them (not recorded which). This clonotype originated in a man between 18 and 35 years old who had mild COVID-19 (a few samples of this study predate the infection). Cell type and time point are not known. The rearrangement links TRBV23-1 to TRBJ2-5, with D perhaps being TRBD1 or TRBD2 (6 bases each). TRBV23-1 is noted as an ORF with a role that remains uncertain. The CDR3: CASSQSGGQGTQYF. CDR3 in DNA: TGCGCCAGCAGTCAATCTGGGGGGCAGGGGACCCAGTACTTC.